Sequencing of this TCR beta chain was carried out in a study of identical twins. General study points: It was out-of-frame TCR alpha sharing in monozygotic twins that models underestimated. With abundant cord blood beta clonotypes, insertions were fewer; memory repertoires showed no such pattern.

After removal of 3 bases from V and 15 bases from J, the junction contained 8 bases not matched to a gene. Germline CDR1 and CDR2: MDHEN and SYDVKM. This CDR3 spans 12 amino acids. It was template switching that added a universal primer site, and there were unique molecular identifiers on the cDNA. TCRdb reprocessed the 5' RACE reads via MiXCR and lists one record per CDR3 protein. Here the sample spans about 660,000 distinct CDR3 sequences, approximately 9% being singletons. Donors were all healthy Caucasians. This clonotype was seen only a few times. The target antigen is unknown. These data were likewise used in another study, on yellow fever vaccine responses in identical twins.

Sequenced material: PBMCs. The chain links TRBV28 to TRBJ2-1; 7 bases agree with TRBD2. This clonotype was sampled from a woman aged 18-30 years in good health. Here the CDR3 reads CASSLKAGEGFF. The CDR3 DNA is TGTGCCAGCAGTTTGAAGGCGGGAGAGGGGTTCTTC. The variable domain in full, completed from reference TRBV28 and TRBJ2-1, reads DVKVTQSSRYLVKRTGEKVFLECVQDMDHENMFWYRQDPGLGLRLIYFSYDVKMKEKGDIPEGYSVSREKKERFSLILESASTNQTSMYLCASSLKAGEGFFGPGTRLTVL.